The rows below give T cell receptor beta chains drawn from one sample of a study of cytomegalovirus exposure and HLA in healthy donors. Assay used: immunoSEQ multiplex PCR; TCRdb lists only in-frame clones, some missing. The sample contains 150,000 or so clones, roughly 80% of which appear only once. The sample consisted of PBMCs. These receptors came from a middle-aged man in good health and CMV-seropositive. Each CDR3 is given without its conserved first and last residue.

length | J | V | CDR3
11 | TRBJ2-1 | TRBV5-4 | ASSPPGDDEQF
13 | TRBJ2-3 | TRBV7-2 | ASSFTSGRWDTQY
14 | TRBJ1-5 | TRBV2 | ASSDMNWDTNQPQH
13 | TRBJ2-7 | TRBV4-1 | ASSHQRRGDYEQY
13 | TRBJ1-5 | TRBV6-1 | ASKPQSGGNQPQH
11 | TRBJ1-1 | TRBV5-6 | ASSPGTGLRAF
13 | TRBJ1-5 | TRBV19 | ASSIDQGTGQPQH
13 | TRBJ1-3 | TRBV18 | ASSPRPSSGNTIY
11 | TRBJ1-1 | TRBV19 | ASRETAGTEAF
14 | TRBJ2-2 | TRBV28 | ASSLDTRQAGGELF
13 | TRBJ2-1 | TRBV28 | ASSALAGGRNEQF
11 | TRBJ2-5 | TRBV19 | ASRRQGEETQY
12 | TRBJ2-2 | TRBV18 | ASSAELAVGELF
12 | TRBJ1-4 | TRBV5-1 | ASSLGPGNEKLF
13 | TRBJ1-4 | TRBV4-2 | ASSQGDRDVEKLF
12 | TRBJ1-2 | TRBV19 | ASSPRYLNYGYT
15 | TRBJ1-6 | TRBV29-1 | SGMEIWGQGYNSPLH
11 | TRBJ1-1 | TRBV10-3 | AIAPNVNTEAF
13 | TRBJ2-7 | TRBV11-2 | ASTHSPGGPYEQY
10 | TRBJ1-1 | TRBV5-4 | ASSSRNTEAF
13 | TRBJ1-1 | TRBV5-1 | ASSLAGQGAAEAF
15 | TRBJ2-1 | TRBV13 | ASSFSRLAGVGNEQF
13 | TRBJ1-4 | TRBV4-1 | AGSPPTGENEKLF
13 | TRBJ2-3 | TRBV5-1 | ASSPFSGGMNTQY
14 | TRBJ2-3 | TRBV5-4 | ASSLDLAGATDTQY
13 | TRBJ1-6 | TRBV10-3 | AISEEGTGNSPLH
14 | TRBJ1-6 | TRBV27 | ASRRQGSSYNSPLH
14 | TRBJ1-2 | TRBV4-3 | ASSQDLEGGVYGYT
11 | TRBJ1-5 | TRBV30 | AYGQGGYQPQH